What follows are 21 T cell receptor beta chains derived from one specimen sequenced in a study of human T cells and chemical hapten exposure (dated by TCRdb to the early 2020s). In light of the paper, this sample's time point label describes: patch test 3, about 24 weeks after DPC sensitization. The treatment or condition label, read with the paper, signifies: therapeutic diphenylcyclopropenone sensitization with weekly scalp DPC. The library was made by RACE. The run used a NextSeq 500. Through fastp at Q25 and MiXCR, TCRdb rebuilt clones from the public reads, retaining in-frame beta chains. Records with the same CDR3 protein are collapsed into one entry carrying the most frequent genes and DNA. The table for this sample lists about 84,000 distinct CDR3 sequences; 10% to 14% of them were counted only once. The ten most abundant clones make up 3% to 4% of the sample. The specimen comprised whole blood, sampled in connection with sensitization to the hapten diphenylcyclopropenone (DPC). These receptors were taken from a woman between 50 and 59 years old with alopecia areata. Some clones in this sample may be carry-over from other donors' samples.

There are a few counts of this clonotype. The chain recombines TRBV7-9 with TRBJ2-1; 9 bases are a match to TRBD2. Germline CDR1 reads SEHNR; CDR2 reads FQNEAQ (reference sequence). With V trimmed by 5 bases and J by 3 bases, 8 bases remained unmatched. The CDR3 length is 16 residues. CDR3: CASSVIAGAFYNEQFF. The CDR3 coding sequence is TGTGCCAGCAGCGTTATAGCGGGAGCTTTCTACAATGAGCAGTTCTTC.

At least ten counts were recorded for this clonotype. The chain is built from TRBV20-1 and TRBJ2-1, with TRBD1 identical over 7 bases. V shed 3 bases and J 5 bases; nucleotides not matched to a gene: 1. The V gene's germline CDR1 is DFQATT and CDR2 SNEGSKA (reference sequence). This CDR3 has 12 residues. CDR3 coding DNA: TGCAGTGCTAGGGGACAGCACAATGAGCAGTTCTTC. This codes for CSARGQHNEQFF.

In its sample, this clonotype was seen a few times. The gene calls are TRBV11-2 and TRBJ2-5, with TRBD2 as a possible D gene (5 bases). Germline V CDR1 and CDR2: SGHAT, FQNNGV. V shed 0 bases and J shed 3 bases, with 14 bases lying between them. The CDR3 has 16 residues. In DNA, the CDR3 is TGTGCCAGCAGCTTAGATCTAGGACTCGCAGAAGAGACCCAGTACTTC. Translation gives CASSLDLGLAEETQYF.

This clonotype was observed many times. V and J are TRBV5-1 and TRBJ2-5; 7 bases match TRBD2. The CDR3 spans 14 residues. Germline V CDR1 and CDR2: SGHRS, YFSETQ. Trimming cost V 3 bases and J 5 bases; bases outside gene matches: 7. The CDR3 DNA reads TGCGCCAGCAGCTCCTGGGGGGGAATGGAGACCCAGTACTTC. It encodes CASSSWGGMETQYF. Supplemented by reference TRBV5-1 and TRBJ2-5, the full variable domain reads KAGVTQTPRYLIKTRGQQVTLSCSPISGHRSVSWYQQTPGQGLQFLFEYFSETQRNKGNFPGRFSGRQFSNSRSEMNVSTLELGDSALYLCASSSWGGMETQYFGPGTRLLVL.

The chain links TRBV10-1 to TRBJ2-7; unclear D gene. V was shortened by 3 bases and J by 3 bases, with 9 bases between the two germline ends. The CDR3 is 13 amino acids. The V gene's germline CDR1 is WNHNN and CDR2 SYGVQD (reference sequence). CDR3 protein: CASSDGSLYEQYF. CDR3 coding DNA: TGCGCCAGCAGTGACGGATCTCTCTACGAGCAGTACTTC.

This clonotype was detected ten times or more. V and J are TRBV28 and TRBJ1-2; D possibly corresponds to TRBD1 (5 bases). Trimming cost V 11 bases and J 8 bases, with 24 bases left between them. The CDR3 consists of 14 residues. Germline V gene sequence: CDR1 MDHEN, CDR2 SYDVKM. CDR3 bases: TGTGCCGTAAGTGACATGGGGCCTGGCGACGGCTACACCTTC. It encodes CAVSDMGPGDGYTF.

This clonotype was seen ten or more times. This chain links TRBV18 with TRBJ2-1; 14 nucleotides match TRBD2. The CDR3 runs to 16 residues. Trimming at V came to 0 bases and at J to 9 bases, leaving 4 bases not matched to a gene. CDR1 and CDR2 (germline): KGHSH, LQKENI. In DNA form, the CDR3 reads TGTGCCAGCTCACCACCCGGACTAGCGGGAGGAGGTGAGCAGTTCTTC. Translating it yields CASSPPGLAGGGEQFF.

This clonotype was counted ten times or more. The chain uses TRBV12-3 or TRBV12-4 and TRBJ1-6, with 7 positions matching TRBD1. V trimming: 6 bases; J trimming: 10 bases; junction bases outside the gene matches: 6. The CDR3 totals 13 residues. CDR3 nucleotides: TGTGCCAGCAGATACAGGGGAGGCTCACCCCTCCACTTT. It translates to CASRYRGGSPLHF.

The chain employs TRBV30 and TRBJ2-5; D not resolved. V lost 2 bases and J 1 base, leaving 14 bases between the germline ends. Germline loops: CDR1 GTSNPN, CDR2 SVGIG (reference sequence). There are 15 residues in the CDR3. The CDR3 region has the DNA TGTGCCTGGAGTCCCCTTGTGCAGCTCCAAGAGACCCAGTACTTC. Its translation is CAWSPLVQLQETQYF.

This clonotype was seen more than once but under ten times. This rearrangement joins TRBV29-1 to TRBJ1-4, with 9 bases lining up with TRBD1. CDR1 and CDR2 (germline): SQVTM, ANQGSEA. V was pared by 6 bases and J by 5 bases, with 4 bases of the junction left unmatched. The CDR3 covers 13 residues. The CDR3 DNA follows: TGCAGCGTGGGGGACAGGGCAAATGAAAAACTGTTTTTT. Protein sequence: CSVGDRANEKLFF.

CDR3 coding DNA: TGTGCCAGCAGCTTGGCCCCAGACATGAACACTGAAGCTTTCTTT. The encoded protein is CASSLAPDMNTEAFF. The chain combines TRBV5-5 with TRBJ1-1, with D uncertain. This CDR3 comprises 15 residues. Germline V gene lookup returns CDR1 SGHKS and CDR2 YYEKEE (reference sequence). V lost 0 bases and J lost 0, with 9 bases in between.

The CDR3 DNA sequence: TGCGCCAGCAGCTTGGACGGGGTGTCTAGCACAGATACGCAGTATTTT. It translates to CASSLDGVSSTDTQYF. The V and J genes are TRBV5-1 and TRBJ2-3; D is perhaps TRBD2 (5 bases). Between the trimmed V and J ends, which lost 0 bases and 0 bases, there was a span of 11 bases. Germline V gene lookup returns CDR1 SGHRS and CDR2 YFSETQ. This CDR3 has 16 amino acids.

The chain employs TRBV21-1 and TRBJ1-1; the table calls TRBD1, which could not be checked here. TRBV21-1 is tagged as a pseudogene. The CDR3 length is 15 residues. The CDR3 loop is CASSKTGRGYTEAFF. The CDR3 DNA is TGTGCCAGCAGCAAAACGGGCAGGGGATACACTGAAGCTTTCTTT.

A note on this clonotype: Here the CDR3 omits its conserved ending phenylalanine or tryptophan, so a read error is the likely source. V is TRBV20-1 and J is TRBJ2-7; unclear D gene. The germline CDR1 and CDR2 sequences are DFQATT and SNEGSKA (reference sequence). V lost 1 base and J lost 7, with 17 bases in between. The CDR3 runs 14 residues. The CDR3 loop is CSARAMYSEGEQYS. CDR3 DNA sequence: TGCAGTGCTAGAGCGATGTACAGCGAAGGGGAGCAGTACTCC.

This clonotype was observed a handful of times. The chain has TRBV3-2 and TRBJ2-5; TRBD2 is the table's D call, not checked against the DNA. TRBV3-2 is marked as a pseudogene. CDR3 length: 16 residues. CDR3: CASSQDKLAGQETQYF. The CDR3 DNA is TGTGCCAGCAGCCAAGATAAGCTAGCGGGGCAAGAGACCCAGTACTTC.

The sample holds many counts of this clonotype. Here the CDR3 reads CASSPRGVNEKLFF. In DNA form, the CDR3 reads TGTGCCAGCTCACCAAGAGGGGTTAATGAAAAACTGTTTTTT. The rearrangement links TRBV18 to TRBJ1-4; perhaps TRBD1 as D (5 bases). There are 14 residues in the CDR3. Trimming removed 2 bases from V and 4 bases from J, with 8 bases in between. The germline V gene encodes CDR1 KGHSH and CDR2 LQKENI.

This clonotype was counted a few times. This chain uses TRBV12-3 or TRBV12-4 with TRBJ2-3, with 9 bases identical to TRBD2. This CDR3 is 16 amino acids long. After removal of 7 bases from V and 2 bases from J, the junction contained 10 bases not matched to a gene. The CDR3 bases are TGTGCCAGCAACCTTGGGGCTAGCGGGAACACAGATACGCAGTATTTT. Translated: CASNLGASGNTDTQYF.

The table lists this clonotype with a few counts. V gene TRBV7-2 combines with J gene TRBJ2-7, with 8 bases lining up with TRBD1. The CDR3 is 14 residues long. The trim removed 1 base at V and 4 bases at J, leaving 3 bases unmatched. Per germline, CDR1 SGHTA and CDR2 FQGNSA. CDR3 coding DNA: TGTGCCAGCAGCTTAGGGACAGGGAGGTACGAGCAGTACTTC. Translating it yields CASSLGTGRYEQYF. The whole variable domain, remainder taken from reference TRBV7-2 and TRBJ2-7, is GAGVSQSPSNKVTEKGKDVELRCDPISGHTALYWYRQSLGQGLEFLIYFQGNSAPDKSGLPSDRFSAERTGGSVSTLTIQRTQQEDSAVYLCASSLGTGRYEQYFGPGTRLTVT.

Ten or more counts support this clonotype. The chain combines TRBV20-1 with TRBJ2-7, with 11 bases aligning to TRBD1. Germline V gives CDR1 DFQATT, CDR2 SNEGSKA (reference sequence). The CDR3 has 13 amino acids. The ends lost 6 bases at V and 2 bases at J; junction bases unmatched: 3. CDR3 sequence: CSAPGQGAYEQYF. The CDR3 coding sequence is TGCAGTGCCCCGGGACAGGGGGCCTACGAGCAGTACTTC.

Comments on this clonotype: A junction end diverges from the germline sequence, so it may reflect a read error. The CDR3, as DNA: TGTGCTAGCAGCCTCACGGGGGACGGCGAGCAGTACTTC. It codes for CASSLTGDGEQYF. The chain is built from TRBV7-7 and TRBJ2-7, with D possibly TRBD2 on 6 matching bases. There are 13 residues in the CDR3. Per germline, CDR1 SSHAT and CDR2 FNYEAQ (reference sequence).

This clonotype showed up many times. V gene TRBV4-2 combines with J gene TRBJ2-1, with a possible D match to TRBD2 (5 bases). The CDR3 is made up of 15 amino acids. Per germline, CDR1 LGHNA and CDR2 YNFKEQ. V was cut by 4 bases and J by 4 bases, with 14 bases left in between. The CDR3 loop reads CASSLESGTYNEQFF. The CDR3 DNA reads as TGTGCCAGCAGCCTCGAAAGCGGCACTTACAATGAGCAGTTCTTC.